Shown below are 5 T cell receptor beta chains from a single sample sequenced in a study of cytomegalovirus exposure and HLA in healthy donors. Only in-frame clones appear in the TCRdb table, and some are missing; sequencing was by immunoSEQ multiplex PCR. The profile shows about 160,000 clones, 84% of them singletons. Input material: PBMCs. All receptors come from a man under 40 in good health and CMV-seropositive.

Only a few counts were recorded for this clone. The chain recombines TRBV5-5 with TRBJ2-3; 11 bases are a match to TRBD2. This CDR3 has 17 amino acids. The germline V gene encodes CDR1 SGHKS and CDR2 YYEKEE (reference sequence). With 4 bases clipped from V and 3 bases from J, the junction kept 10 bases outside the gene matches. CDR3 in DNA: TGTGCCAGCAGCCGATTACTAGCGGGGGCGGTGACAGATACGCAGTATTTT. Its translation is CASSRLLAGAVTDTQYF.

V and J are TRBV6-1 and TRBJ1-5; TRBD1 matches at 7 bases. The CDR3 covers 14 residues. V gave up 6 bases and J gave up 4 bases; unmatched junction bases: 6. Germline V gene data show CDR1 as MNHNS and CDR2 as SASEGT. The CDR3 spells CASSPTGFNQPQHF. The CDR3 bases are TGTGCCAGCAGCCCGACAGGGTTTAATCAGCCCCAGCATTTT.

The chain links TRBV9 to TRBJ2-4; D perhaps matches TRBD1 (6 bases). Germline CDR1 SGDLS, CDR2 YYNGEE. The V end was cut by 2 bases, the J end by 6 bases, with 18 bases between. CDR3 length: 16 residues. The CDR3 DNA follows: TGTGCCAGCAGCGTTGGGTTTGGGGGCGACGTAAACATTCAGTACTTC. It translates to CASSVGFGGDVNIQYF. Full variable domain (missing parts from reference TRBV9 and TRBJ2-4): DSGVTQTPKHLITATGQRVTLRCSPRSGDLSVYWYQQSLDQGLQFLIQYYNGEERAKGNILERFSAQQFPDLHSELNLSSLELGDSALYFCASSVGFGGDVNIQYFGAGTRLSVL.

The chain recombines TRBV28 with TRBJ2-3, with D possibly TRBD2 on 5 matching bases. Trimming pared 5 bases from V and 3 bases from J, leaving 18 bases between. The germline gives CDR1 MDHEN, CDR2 SYDVKM. The CDR3 length is 16 residues. This CDR3 reads CASSTPRRTLTDTQYF. DNA for the CDR3: TGTGCCAGCAGTACTCCCCGGCGGACTTTAACAGATACGCAGTATTTT.

V is TRBV4-3 and J is TRBJ2-2; no firm D call. V lost 4 bases and J 2 bases, leaving 2 bases between the germline ends. The germline V gene encodes CDR1 LGHNA and CDR2 YSLEER. This CDR3 spans 12 amino acids. CDR3 protein: CASSPNTGELFF. The CDR3, as DNA: TGCGCCAGCAGCCCAAACACCGGGGAGCTGTTTTTT.